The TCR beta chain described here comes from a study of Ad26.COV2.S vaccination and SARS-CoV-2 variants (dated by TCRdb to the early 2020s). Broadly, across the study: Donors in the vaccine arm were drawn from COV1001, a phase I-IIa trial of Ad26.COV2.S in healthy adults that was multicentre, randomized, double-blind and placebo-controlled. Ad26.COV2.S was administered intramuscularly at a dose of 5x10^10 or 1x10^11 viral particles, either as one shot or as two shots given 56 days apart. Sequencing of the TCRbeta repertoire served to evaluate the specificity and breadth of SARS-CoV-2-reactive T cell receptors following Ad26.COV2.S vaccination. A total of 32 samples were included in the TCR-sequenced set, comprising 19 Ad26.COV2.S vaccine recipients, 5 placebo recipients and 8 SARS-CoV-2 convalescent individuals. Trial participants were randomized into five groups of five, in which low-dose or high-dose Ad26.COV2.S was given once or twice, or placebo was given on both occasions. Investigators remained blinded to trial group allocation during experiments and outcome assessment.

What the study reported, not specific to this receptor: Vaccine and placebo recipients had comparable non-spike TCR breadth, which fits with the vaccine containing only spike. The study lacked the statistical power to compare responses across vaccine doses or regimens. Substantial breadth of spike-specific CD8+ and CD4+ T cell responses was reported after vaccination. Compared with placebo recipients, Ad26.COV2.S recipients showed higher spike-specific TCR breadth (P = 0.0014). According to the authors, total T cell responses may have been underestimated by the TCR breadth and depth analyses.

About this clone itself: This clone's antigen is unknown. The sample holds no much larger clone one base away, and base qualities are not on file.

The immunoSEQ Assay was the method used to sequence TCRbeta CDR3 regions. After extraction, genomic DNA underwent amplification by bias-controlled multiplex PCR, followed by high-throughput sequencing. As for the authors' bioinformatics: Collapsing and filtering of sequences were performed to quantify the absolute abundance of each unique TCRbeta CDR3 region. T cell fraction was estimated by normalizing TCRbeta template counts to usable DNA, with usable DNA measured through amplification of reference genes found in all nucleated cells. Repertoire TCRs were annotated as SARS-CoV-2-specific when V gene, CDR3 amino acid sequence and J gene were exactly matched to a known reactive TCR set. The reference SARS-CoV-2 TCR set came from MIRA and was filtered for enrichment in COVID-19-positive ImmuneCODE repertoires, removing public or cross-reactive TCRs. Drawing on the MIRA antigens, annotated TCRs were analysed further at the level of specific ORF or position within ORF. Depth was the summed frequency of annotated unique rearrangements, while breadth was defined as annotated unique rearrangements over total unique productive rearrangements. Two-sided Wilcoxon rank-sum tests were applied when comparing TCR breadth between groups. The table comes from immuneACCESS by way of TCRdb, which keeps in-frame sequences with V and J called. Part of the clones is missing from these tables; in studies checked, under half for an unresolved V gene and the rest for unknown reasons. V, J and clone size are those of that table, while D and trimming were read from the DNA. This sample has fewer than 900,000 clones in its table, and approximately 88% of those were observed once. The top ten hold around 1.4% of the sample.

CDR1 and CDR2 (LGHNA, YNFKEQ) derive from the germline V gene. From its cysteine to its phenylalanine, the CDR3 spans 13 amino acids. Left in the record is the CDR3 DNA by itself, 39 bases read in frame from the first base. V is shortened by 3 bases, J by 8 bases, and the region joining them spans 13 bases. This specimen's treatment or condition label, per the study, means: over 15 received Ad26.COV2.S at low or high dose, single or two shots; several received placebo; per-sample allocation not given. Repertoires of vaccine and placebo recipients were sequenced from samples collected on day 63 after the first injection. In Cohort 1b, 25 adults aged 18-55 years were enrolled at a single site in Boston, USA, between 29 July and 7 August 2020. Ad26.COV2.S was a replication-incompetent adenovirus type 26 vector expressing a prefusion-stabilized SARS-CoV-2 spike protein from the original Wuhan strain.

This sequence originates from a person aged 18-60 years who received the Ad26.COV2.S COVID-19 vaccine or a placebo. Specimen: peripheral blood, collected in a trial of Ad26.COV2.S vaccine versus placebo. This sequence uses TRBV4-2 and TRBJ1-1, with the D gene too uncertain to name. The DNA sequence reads TGTGCCAGCAGCCACGCCCCCCGGGGAGAAGCTTTCTTT. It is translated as CASSHAPRGEAFF.